This T cell receptor beta chain derives from a study of regulatory T cells in long-lasting Graves disease. CDR3 length equals 13 residues. V lost 0 bases and J lost 6, with 7 bases in between. The V gene's germline CDR1 is SGHTA and CDR2 FQGTGA. Libraries of TCR beta came from iRepertoire HTBI primers plus Arm-PCR of CDR3 regions. TCRdb re-derived calls from the multiplex PCR reads in MiXCR, one entry per CDR3 protein. The sample contains 360,000 or so distinct CDR3 sequences, over 15% of which appear only once. Time point meaning: newly diagnosed GD, antithyroid drugs for less than 3 months. From PBMCs, RNA was extracted and then used to make the TCR library. Under American Thyroid Association guidelines, Graves' disease was diagnosed. Ten or more counts support this clonotype. The sample was also linked to a second study, of T cells in Graves' hyperthyroidism and ophthalmopathy. That work adds: Patients were aged 18 to 65, had disease duration under 2 months, and had newly diagnosed hyperthyroidism. Most expanded thyroid clonotypes above 0.001 also appeared in blood.

This receptor was obtained from a man aged 40-49 years with Graves disease. The genes are TRBV7-3 and TRBJ2-3; D is unresolved. Sequencing used peripheral blood mononuclear cells (PBMCs), obtained at new diagnosis, from a patient treated with antithyroid drugs. The CDR3 coding sequence is TGTGCCAGCAGCTTAACTCGGAAGGATACGCAGTATTTT. This translates into CASSLTRKDTQYF. The full variable domain, rest sourced from reference TRBV7-3 and TRBJ2-3, is GAGVSQTPSNKVTEKGKYVELRCDPISGHTALYWYRQSLGQGPEFLIYFQGTGAADDSGLPNDRFFAVRPEGSVSTLKIQRTERGDSAVYLCASSLTRKDTQYFGPGTRLTVL.